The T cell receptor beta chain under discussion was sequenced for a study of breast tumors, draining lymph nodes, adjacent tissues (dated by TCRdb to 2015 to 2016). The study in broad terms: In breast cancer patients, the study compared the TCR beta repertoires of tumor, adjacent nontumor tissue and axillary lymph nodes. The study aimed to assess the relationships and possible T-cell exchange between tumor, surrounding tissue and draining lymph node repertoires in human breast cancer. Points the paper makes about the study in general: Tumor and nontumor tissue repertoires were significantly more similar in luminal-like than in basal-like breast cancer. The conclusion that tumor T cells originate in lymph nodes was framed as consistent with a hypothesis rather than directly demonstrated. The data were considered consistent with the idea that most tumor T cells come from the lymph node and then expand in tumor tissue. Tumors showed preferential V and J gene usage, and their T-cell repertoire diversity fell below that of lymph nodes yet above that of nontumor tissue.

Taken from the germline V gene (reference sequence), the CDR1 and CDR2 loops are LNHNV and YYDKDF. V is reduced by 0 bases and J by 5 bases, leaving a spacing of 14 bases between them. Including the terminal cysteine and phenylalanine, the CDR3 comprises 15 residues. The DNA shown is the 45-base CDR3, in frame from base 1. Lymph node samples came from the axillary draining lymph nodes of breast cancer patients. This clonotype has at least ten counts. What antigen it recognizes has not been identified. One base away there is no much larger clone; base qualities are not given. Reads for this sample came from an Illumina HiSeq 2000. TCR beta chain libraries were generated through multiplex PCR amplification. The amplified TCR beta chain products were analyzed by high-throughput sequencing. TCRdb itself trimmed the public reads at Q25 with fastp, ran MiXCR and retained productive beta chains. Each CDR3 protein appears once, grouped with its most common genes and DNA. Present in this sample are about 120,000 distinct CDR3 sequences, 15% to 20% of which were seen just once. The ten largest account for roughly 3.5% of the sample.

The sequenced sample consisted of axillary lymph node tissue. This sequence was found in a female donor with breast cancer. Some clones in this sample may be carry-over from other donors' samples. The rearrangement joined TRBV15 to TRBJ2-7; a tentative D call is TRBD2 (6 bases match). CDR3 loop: CATSRDYGSINEQYF. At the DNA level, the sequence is TGTGCCACCAGCAGAGATTACGGGAGTATCAACGAGCAGTACTTC. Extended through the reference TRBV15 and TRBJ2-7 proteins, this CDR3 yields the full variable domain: DAMVIQNPRYQVTQFGKPVTLSCSQTLNHNVMYWYQQKSSQAPKLLFHYYDKDFNNEADTPDNFQSRRPNTSFCFLDIRSPGLGDTAMYLCATSRDYGSINEQYFGPGTRLTVT.